A selection of T cell receptor beta chains follows, all from one sample in a study of cytomegalovirus exposure and HLA in healthy donors. Assay used: immunoSEQ multiplex PCR; TCRdb lists only in-frame clones, some missing. The sample has under 40,000 clones, 85% to 95% seen once. Sample: PBMCs. These receptors all stem from a woman under 30 in good health and CMV-seronegative. The conserved cysteine and the conserved F or W are not part of the CDR3 here. A D gene is named only where the DNA matches it firmly.

NA,TRBJ2-3,TRBV7-8,ASSPEPGLPGDTQY
NA,TRBJ2-3,TRBV28,AAKEGSTDTQY
NA,TRBJ2-3,TRBV28,ASSLGQGIDTQY
TRBD2,TRBJ2-7,TRBV7-9,ASSLIYGRGGSVYEQY
NA,TRBJ2-5,TRBV10-3,AISDSVKTQY
NA,TRBJ2-4,TRBV28,ASSPQGFGGLVAKNIQY
TRBD1,TRBJ1-1,TRBV9,ASSSFQGDFTEAF
TRBD1,TRBJ1-5,TRBV6-1,ASTPMATGNQPQH
NA,TRBJ1-1,TRBV7-2,ASSLVWGGAKNTEAF
TRBD2,TRBJ2-7,TRBV30,AWSESSGIYEQY
NA,TRBJ1-2,TRBV27,ASSPFMSGSYGYT
NA,TRBJ2-1,TRBV7-3,ASSLTAGARAEQF
NA,TRBJ1-1,TRBV2,ASNTNRDLEAF
TRBD2,TRBJ2-5,TRBV11-2,ASSLDLGREETQY
TRBD1,TRBJ1-2,TRBV7-9,ASSLAFGQGDGYT
NA,TRBJ1-2,TRBV4-1,ASSPGQTFGYGYT
NA,TRBJ2-1,TRBV6-5,ASGAGDRNEQF
NA,TRBJ2-3,TRBV5-1,ASSFSHRSTDTQY
NA,TRBJ1-1,TRBV28,ASREQEKAF
TRBD2,TRBJ2-1,TRBV5-1,ASSRTSGTAYNEQF
NA,TRBJ1-5,TRBV4-3,ASSQAYNNQPQH
TRBD1,TRBJ1-4,TRBV29-1,SVVGTAGEKLF
TRBD1,TRBJ2-3,TRBV18,ASSRRPGTGSSLDTQY
NA,TRBJ2-2,TRBV5-5,ASSLAGVEAGELF
NA,TRBJ2-7,TRBV7-6,ASSLGQSSYEQY
TRBD1,TRBJ2-1,TRBV28,ASSLTDRGYNEQF
TRBD2,TRBJ2-5,TRBV4-2,ASSQSGTSEETQY
NA,TRBJ2-5,TRBV5-1,ASSPRGGAQETQY
NA,TRBJ1-2,TRBV29-1,SIRSPIDYGYT
TRBD2,TRBJ2-1,TRBV28,ASSSGGREGNNEQF
NA,TRBJ1-2,TRBV5-4,ASSSPPGANYGYT
NA,TRBJ2-1,TRBV4-3,ASSPQGGNEQF
TRBD2,TRBJ2-4,TRBV2,ASSKGLAGDKAKNIQY
NA,TRBJ2-7,TRBV11-2,ASSLGGSGVPYEQY
NA,TRBJ1-5,TRBV18,ASSSIQANNQPQH